A selection of T cell receptor beta chains follows, all from one sample in a study of shared clonotypes between healthy human individuals. Generated by immunoSEQ multiplex PCR, the TCRdb table keeps only in-frame clones and is missing some. The sample holds 2 million to 2.5 million clones, 95% seen once. The sample consisted of naive CD4+ T cells sorted from blood. These TCRs come from a man aged 18 to 30 in good health. Both conserved end residues are part of each CDR3. Clone sizes are given selectively: once, few, many, or a class where the clone is expanded.

V gene	clone size	J gene	CDR3 protein
TRBV19	NA	TRBJ2-3	CASSRQGSTDTQYF
TRBV6-6	once	TRBJ2-7	CASSYDRGPLEQYF
TRBV27	NA	TRBJ2-7	CASSLGLGAYEQYF
TRBV11-2	NA	TRBJ2-3	CASSRGTPTDTQYF
TRBV4-1	once	TRBJ2-3	CASSQGTSTDTQYF
TRBV7-7	NA	TRBJ2-5	CASSPQGIQETQYF
TRBV5-4	NA	TRBJ1-6	CASSLGTYNSPLHF
TRBV7-2	NA	TRBJ1-5	CASSLAPGVNQPQHF
TRBV7-9	NA	TRBJ1-5	CASSSQGANQPQHF
TRBV18	NA	TRBJ2-6	CASSEQGTPSSGANVLTF
TRBV18	NA	TRBJ2-7	CASSPGRLTYEQYF
TRBV5-6	NA	TRBJ1-4	CASSGGRNEKLFF
TRBV2	NA	TRBJ2-1	CASSWDRTYNEQFF
TRBV2	NA	TRBJ1-1	CASSAAGQKAFF
TRBV11-2	NA	TRBJ1-4	CASSLGGRATNEKLFF
TRBV19	NA	TRBJ1-6	CASSLEGGGSPLHF
TRBV9	NA	TRBJ2-3	CASSVEGGRPTDTQYF
TRBV6-6	NA	TRBJ2-2	CASSRQGSGTGELFF
TRBV30	NA	TRBJ2-6	CAWSVPGAGANVLTF
TRBV30	NA	TRBJ2-5	CAWSRASGGDETQYF
TRBV5-1	NA	TRBJ2-1	CASSFGERGEQFF
TRBV19	NA	TRBJ2-5	CASRPLGGRETQYF
TRBV6-6	NA	TRBJ1-1	CASSYRTGDTEAFF
TRBV6-1	NA	TRBJ2-5	CASSGISGSTGTQYF
TRBV28	NA	TRBJ1-6	CASSLQGQAYNSPLHF
TRBV12-5	NA	TRBJ2-2	CASGSPGLAGTGELFF
TRBV10-3	NA	TRBJ2-1	CAITHDRALQLAGKGNEQFF
TRBV10-3	NA	TRBJ1-1	CAITQTGVNTEAFF
TRBV10-3	NA	TRBJ2-7	CAISRTGFDEQYF
TRBV4-3	NA	TRBJ2-3	CASSQEGDRTDTQYF
TRBV6-5	NA	TRBJ1-2	CASTYRWSDGYTF
TRBV7-8	NA	TRBJ2-7	CASSHSGTGAYEQYF
TRBV5-6	NA	TRBJ1-2	CASSHEGVINYGYTF
TRBV2	NA	TRBJ1-4	CASNRAAGNEKLFF
TRBV28	NA	TRBJ1-1	CASSSPGTENTEAFF
TRBV13	NA	TRBJ2-7	CATSPSPFSYEQYF
TRBV7-9	NA	TRBJ2-3	CASSSSRSFTDTQYF
TRBV5-5	NA	TRBJ2-7	CASSLGTGVSSYEQYF
TRBV5-4	NA	TRBJ2-7	CASSLDRASYEQYF
TRBV10-3	NA	TRBJ2-3	CAISWDRDTQYF
TRBV9	NA	TRBJ2-7	CASSVGVGASSYEQYF
TRBV6-6	NA	TRBJ1-1	CASSSPDRVAEAFF
TRBV27	NA	TRBJ1-1	CASREGEAFF
TRBV28	NA	TRBJ2-5	CASKDREKYQETQYF
TRBV13	NA	TRBJ2-5	CASSLHWRVQETQYF
TRBV30	once	TRBJ1-3	CAWDRQGNSGNTIYF
TRBV7-9	NA	TRBJ1-2	CASSRYRSPSYGYTF
TRBV27	NA	TRBJ2-7	CASSLRAPRAGYSEQYF
TRBV28	NA	TRBJ1-5	CASSLIGVSNQPQHF
TRBV7-6	once	TRBJ2-7	CASSLTTFGEQYF
TRBV6-5	NA	TRBJ1-6	CASRLQQINNSPLHF
TRBV6-1	NA	TRBJ1-6	CASSDLRTPVPFNSPLHF
TRBV16	NA	TRBJ1-2	CASSQSGVGYTF
TRBV6-6	NA	TRBJ2-7	CASREPSSYEQYF
TRBV11-2	NA	TRBJ2-7	CASSSRLAGGSEQYF
TRBV29-1	once	TRBJ1-3	CSVDRGSGNTIYF
TRBV5-8	NA	TRBJ1-2	CASSGAWDGYTF
TRBV9	NA	TRBJ2-7	CASSVEPAGGYEQYF